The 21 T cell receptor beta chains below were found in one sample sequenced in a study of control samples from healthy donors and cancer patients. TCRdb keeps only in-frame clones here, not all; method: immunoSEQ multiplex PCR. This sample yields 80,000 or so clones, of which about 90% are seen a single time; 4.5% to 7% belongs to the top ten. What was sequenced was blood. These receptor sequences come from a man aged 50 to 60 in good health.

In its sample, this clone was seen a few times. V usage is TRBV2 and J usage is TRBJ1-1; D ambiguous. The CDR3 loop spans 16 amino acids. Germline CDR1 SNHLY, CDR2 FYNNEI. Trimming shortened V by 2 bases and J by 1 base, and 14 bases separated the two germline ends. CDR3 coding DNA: TGTGCCAGCAGTGAATGGGCGGGGATCGGGAACACTGAAGCTTTCTTT. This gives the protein CASSEWAGIGNTEAFF.

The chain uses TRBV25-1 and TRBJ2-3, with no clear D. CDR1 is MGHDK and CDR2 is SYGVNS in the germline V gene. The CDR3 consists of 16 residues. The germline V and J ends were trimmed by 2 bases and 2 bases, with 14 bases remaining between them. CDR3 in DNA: TGTGCCAGCAGTGAAGGCAACCCCCTTAACACAGATACGCAGTATTTT. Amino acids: CASSEGNPLNTDTQYF.

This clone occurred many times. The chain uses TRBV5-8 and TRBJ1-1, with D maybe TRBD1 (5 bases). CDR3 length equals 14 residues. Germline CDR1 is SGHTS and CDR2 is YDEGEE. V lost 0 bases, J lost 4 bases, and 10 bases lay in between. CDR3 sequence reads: CASSLAGGGTEAFF. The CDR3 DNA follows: TGTGCCAGCAGCTTGGCGGGGGGAGGCACTGAAGCTTTCTTT. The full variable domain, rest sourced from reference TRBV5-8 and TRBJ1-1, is EAGVTQSPTHLIKTRGQQATLRCSPISGHTSVYWYQQALGLGLQFLLWYDEGEERNRGNFPPRFSGRQFPNYSSELNVNALELEDSALYLCASSLAGGGTEAFFGQGTRLTVV.

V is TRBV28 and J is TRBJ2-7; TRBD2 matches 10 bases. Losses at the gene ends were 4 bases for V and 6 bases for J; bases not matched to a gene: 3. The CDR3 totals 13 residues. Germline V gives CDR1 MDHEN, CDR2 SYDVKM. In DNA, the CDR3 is TGTGCCAGCAGTTCTAGCGGGGGAGGCGAGCAGTACTTC. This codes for CASSSSGGGEQYF.

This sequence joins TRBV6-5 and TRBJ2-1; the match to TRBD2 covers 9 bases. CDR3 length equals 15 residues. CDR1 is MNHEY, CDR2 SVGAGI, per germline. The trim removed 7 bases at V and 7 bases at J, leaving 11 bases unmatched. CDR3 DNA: TGTGCCAGCACCCGGGGGCTAGCGGGGAATAATGAGCAGTTCTTC. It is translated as CASTRGLAGNNEQFF.

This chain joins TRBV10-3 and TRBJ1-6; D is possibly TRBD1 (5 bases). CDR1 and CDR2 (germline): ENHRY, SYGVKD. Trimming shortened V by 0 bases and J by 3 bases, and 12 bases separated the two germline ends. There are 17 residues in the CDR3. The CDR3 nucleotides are TGTGCCATCAGTGAGTCGGGGGGGACCAACTATAATTCACCCCTCCACTTT. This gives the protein CAISESGGTNYNSPLHF.

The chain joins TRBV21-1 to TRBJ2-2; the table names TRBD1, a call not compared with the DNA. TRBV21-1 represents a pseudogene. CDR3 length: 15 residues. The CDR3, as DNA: TGTGCCAGCAGCAAGGGGGCTTCGAACACCGGGGAGCTGTTTTTT. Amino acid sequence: CASSKGASNTGELFF.

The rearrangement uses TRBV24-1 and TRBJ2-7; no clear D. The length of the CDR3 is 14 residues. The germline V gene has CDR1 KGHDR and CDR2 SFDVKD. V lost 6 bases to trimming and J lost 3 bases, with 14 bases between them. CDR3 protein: CATSREDQSYEQYF. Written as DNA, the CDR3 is TGTGCCACCAGTCGAGAGGATCAGAGCTACGAGCAGTACTTC.

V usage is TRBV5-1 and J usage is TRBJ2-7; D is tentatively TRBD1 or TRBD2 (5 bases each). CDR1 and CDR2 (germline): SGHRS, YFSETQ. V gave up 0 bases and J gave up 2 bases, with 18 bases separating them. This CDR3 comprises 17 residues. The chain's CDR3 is CASSLGGSRFSTYEQYF. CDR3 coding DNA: TGCGCCAGCAGCTTGGGGGGGAGTAGGTTCTCTACCTACGAGCAGTACTTC.

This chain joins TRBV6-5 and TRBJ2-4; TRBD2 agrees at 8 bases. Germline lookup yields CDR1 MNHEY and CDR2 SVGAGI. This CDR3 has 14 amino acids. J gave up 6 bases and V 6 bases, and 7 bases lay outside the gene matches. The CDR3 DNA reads TGTGCCAGCAGGAGCGGGGGTAGGGGAAACATTCAGTACTTC. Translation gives CASRSGGRGNIQYF.

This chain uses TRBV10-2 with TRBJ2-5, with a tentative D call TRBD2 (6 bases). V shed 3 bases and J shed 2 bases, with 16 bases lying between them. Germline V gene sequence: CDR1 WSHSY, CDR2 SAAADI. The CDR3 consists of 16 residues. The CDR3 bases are TGCGCCAGCAGTGAAAGGACCGGGGGATTACAAGAGACCCAGTACTTC. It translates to CASSERTGGLQETQYF.

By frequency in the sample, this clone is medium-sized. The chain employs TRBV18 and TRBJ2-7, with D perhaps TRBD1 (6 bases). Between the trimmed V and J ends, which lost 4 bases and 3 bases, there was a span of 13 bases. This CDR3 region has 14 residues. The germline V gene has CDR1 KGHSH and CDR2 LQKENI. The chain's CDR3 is CASSLLRTVYEQYF. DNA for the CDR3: TGTGCCAGCTCACTCTTAAGGACAGTCTACGAGCAGTACTTC.

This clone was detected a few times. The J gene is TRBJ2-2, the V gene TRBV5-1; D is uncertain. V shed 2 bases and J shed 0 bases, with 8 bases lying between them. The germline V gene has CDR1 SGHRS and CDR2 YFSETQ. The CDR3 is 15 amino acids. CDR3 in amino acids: CASSFQAANTGELFF. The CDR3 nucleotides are TGCGCCAGCAGCTTCCAAGCCGCGAACACCGGGGAGCTGTTTTTT.

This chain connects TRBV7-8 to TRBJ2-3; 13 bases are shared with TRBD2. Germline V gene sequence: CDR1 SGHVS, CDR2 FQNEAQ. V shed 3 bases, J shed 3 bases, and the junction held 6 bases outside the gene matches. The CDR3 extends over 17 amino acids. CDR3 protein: CASSFRLAGGGTDTQYF. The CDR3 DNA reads TGTGCCAGCAGCTTTCGACTAGCGGGGGGTGGGACAGATACGCAGTATTTT. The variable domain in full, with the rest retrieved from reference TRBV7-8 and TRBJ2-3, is GAGVSQSPRYKVAKRGQDVALRCDPISGHVSLFWYQQALGQGPEFLTYFQNEAQLDKSGLPSDRFFAERPEGSVSTLKIQRTQQEDSAVYLCASSFRLAGGGTDTQYFGPGTRLTVL.

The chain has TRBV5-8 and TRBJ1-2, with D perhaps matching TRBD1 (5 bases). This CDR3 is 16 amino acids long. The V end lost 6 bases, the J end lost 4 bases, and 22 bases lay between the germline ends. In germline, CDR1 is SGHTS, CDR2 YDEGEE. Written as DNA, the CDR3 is TGTGCCAGCAACCATGAAATAGGGGATTTTTTCTATGGCTACACCTTC. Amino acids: CASNHEIGDFFYGYTF.

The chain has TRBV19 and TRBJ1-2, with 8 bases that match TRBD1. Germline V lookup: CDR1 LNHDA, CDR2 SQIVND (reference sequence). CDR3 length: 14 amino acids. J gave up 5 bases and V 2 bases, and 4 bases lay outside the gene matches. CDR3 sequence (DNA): TGTGCCAGTAGTATATCGGGACAGGTGTATGGCTACACCTTC. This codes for CASSISGQVYGYTF.

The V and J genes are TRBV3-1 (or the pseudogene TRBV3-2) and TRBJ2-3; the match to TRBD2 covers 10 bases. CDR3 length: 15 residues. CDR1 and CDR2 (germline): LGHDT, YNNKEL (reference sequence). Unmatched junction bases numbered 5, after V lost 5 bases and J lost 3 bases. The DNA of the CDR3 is TGTGCCAGCAGCTTAGCGGGGGGACGGACAGATACGCAGTATTTT. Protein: CASSLAGGRTDTQYF.

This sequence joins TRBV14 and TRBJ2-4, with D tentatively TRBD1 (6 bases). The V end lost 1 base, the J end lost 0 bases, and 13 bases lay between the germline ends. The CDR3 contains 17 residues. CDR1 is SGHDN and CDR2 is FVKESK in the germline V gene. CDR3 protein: CASSQGTVKLAKNIQYF. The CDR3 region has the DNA TGTGCCAGCAGCCAAGGGACAGTCAAACTAGCCAAAAACATTCAGTACTTC.

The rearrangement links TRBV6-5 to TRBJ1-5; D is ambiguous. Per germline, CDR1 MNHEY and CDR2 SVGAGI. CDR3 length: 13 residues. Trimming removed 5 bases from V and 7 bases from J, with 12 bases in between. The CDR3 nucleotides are TGTGCCAGCAGTACGGGTAATAGGCAGCCCCAGCATTTT. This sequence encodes CASSTGNRQPQHF.

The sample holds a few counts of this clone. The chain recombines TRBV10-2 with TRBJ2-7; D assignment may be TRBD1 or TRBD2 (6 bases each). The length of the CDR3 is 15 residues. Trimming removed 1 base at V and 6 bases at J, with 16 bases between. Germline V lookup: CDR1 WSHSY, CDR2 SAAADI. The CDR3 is CASSELGGGSGEQYF. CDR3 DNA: TGCGCCAGCAGTGAGTTGGGGGGCGGATCAGGCGAGCAGTACTTC.

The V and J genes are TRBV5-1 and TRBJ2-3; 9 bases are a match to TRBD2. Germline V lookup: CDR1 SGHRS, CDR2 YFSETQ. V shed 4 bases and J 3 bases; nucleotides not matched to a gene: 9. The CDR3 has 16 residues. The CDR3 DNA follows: TGCGCCAGCAGCAGGGGCGGGGGGGCACAGACAGATACGCAGTATTTT. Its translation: CASSRGGGAQTDTQYF. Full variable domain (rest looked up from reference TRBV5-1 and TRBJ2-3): KAGVTQTPRYLIKTRGQQVTLSCSPISGHRSVSWYQQTPGQGLQFLFEYFSETQRNKGNFPGRFSGRQFSNSRSEMNVSTLELGDSALYLCASSRGGGAQTDTQYFGPGTRLTVL.